One sample yielded the 17 T cell receptor beta chains listed below, sequenced in a study of T-cell reconstitution after alpha-beta-depleted transplantation in children. Preparation of the TCRbeta library was carried out with unique molecular identifiers. TCRdb processed the PCR reads anew with MiXCR; each CDR3 protein has one entry. Counted here are 250,000 to 400,000 distinct CDR3 sequences, around 20% occurring once; the ten biggest clones make up 10% to 11%. The sample consisted of PBMCs, mostly from graft donor cells, taken 180 days after TCRalphabeta/CD19-depleted stem cell transplant. The receptors derive from a male patient between 10 and 17 years old who had a stem cell transplant for acute lymphoblastic leukemia, so the T cells may come from the graft donor.

The rearrangement uses TRBV12-3 or TRBV12-4 and TRBJ1-4; D remains ambiguous. The germline V and J ends were trimmed by 6 bases and 8 bases, with 16 bases remaining between them. The CDR3 extends over 14 amino acids. This chain's CDR3 is CASRDGLEKEKLFF. The DNA of the CDR3 is TGTGCCAGCAGAGACGGGTTAGAGAAAGAAAAACTGTTTTTT.

The rearrangement joins TRBV20-1 to TRBJ2-7; D may match TRBD1 or TRBD2 (5 bases each). V was pared by 4 bases and J by 0 bases, with 19 bases between. The germline CDR1 and CDR2 sequences are DFQATT and SNEGSKA (reference sequence). The CDR3 extends over 16 amino acids. CDR3: CSATRGKRTVSYEQYF. The CDR3 bases are TGCAGTGCTACGAGGGGCAAACGGACTGTCTCCTACGAGCAGTACTTC.

The chain links TRBV11-2 to TRBJ2-5, with TRBD2 matching 11 bases. V shed 3 bases and J 6 bases; nucleotides not matched to a gene: 6. In germline, CDR1 is SGHAT, CDR2 FQNNGV. The CDR3 is 15 residues long. The CDR3 region is CASSFSTSGRQTQYF. The CDR3 nucleotides are TGTGCCAGCAGCTTCTCTACTAGCGGGAGACAGACCCAGTACTTC.

As for this clonotype: At one end, the junction sequence differs from germline, possibly due to a read error. The chain carries TRBV4-1 and TRBJ1-1, with TRBD1 as a possible D gene (5 bases). The germline CDR1 and CDR2 sequences are MGHRA and YSYEKL. The CDR3 has 17 amino acids. CDR3 sequence (DNA): TGCGCCAGCAGGCAAGGCCGGGGGAGGGGTGGAGGCACTGAAGCTTTCTTT. Encoded protein: CASRQGRGRGGGTEAFF.

The chain carries TRBV5-1 and TRBJ2-2; the match to TRBD2 covers 8 bases. Germline CDR1 SGHRS, CDR2 YFSETQ. Unmatched junction bases numbered 3, after V lost 0 bases and J lost 2 bases. The CDR3 extends over 16 amino acids. The DNA of the CDR3 is TGCGCCAGCAGCTTGGACGGGAGGGCCAACACCGGGGAGCTGTTTTTT. Translation gives CASSLDGRANTGELFF.

This clonotype was seen a handful of times. J is TRBJ2-1 and V is TRBV10-3; 7 bases map to TRBD2. The V segment lost 2 bases and the J segment 3 bases; nucleotides outside the gene matches: 1. This CDR3 is 14 amino acids long. Germline lookup yields CDR1 ENHRY and CDR2 SYGVKD. CDR3 protein: CAISEASGYNEQFF. CDR3 sequence (DNA): TGTGCCATCAGTGAGGCTAGCGGCTACAATGAGCAGTTCTTC.

Only a few counts were recorded for this clonotype. V and J are TRBV15 and TRBJ1-2, with a possible D match to TRBD1 (5 bases). Germline V gene lookup returns CDR1 LNHNV and CDR2 YYDKDF (reference sequence). With 3 bases removed from V and 5 bases from J, the gap between germline ends came to 10 bases. CDR3 length: 13 amino acids. The CDR3 sequence: CATSSGHRYGYTF. The CDR3 nucleotides read TGTGCCACCAGCAGCGGACACCGGTATGGCTACACCTTC.

The gene calls are TRBV6-1 and TRBJ2-1; D is unclear. The CDR3 extends over 16 amino acids. Germline values: CDR1 MNHNS, CDR2 SASEGT. Between the trimmed V and J ends, which lost 3 bases and 5 bases, there was a span of 17 bases. The CDR3, as DNA: TGTGCCAGCAGTGACATAGCCACCGGCGTTAACAATGAGCAGTTCTTC. It codes for CASSDIATGVNNEQFF.

This clonotype was picked up a small number of times. The rearrangement links TRBV10-3 to TRBJ2-2, with 7 bases identical to TRBD1. Trimming at V came to 3 bases and at J to 0 bases, leaving 7 bases not matched to a gene. The CDR3 covers 17 residues. Germline lookup yields CDR1 ENHRY and CDR2 SYGVKD. The CDR3 sequence is CAISDPGQPANTGELFF. DNA for the CDR3: TGTGCCATCAGTGACCCGGGACAGCCTGCGAACACCGGGGAGCTGTTTTTT.

This clonotype was seen more than once but under ten times. The genes are TRBV20-1 and TRBJ1-1; the D is unclear. With 5 bases removed from V and 1 base from J, the gap between germline ends came to 17 bases. The CDR3 is 15 amino acids. Germline loops: CDR1 DFQATT, CDR2 SNEGSKA (reference sequence). The CDR3 DNA sequence: TGCAGTGCTCATTCCGCCTTTCTGAGGAACACTGAAGCTTTCTTT. Translated, it gives CSAHSAFLRNTEAFF.

The chain links TRBV5-5 to TRBJ1-5, with 10 bases lining up with TRBD1. The V and J ends lost 2 bases and 5 bases, in that order; junction bases with no gene match: 13. The CDR3 runs 18 residues. Germline V gene lookup returns CDR1 SGHKS and CDR2 YYEKEE (reference sequence). The CDR3 sequence is CASSFRDRGFNPHQPQHF. Written as DNA, the CDR3 is TGTGCCAGCAGCTTCCGGGACAGGGGTTTTAACCCTCATCAGCCCCAGCATTTT. The variable domain in full, with the rest retrieved from reference TRBV5-5 and TRBJ1-5, is DAGVTQSPTHLIKTRGQQVTLRCSPISGHKSVSWYQQVLGQGPQFIFQYYEKEERGRGNFPDRFSARQFPNYSSELNVNALLLGDSALYLCASSFRDRGFNPHQPQHFGDGTRLSIL.

The chain combines TRBV6-5 with TRBJ2-2; D unresolved. V was trimmed by 2 bases and J by 7 bases, leaving 2 bases between them. The V gene's germline CDR1 is MNHEY and CDR2 SVGAGI. CDR3 size: 11 residues. The CDR3 nucleotides read TGTGCCAGCAGTTACGACGGGGAGCTGTTTTTT. It yields the protein CASSYDGELFF.

This clonotype was observed a few times. The V call is TRBV5-6, the J call TRBJ1-5; maybe TRBD1 (5 bases). Trimming took off 0 bases at V and 9 bases at J, with 22 bases between the two ends. The CDR3 sequence is 17 residues long. CDR1 is SGHDT and CDR2 is YYEEEE in the germline V gene. The CDR3 nucleotides are TGTGCCAGCAGCTTGGGGGGGTTTGGGCCATCATTGGGGCCCCAGCATTTT. The encoded protein is CASSLGGFGPSLGPQHF.

The chain is built from TRBV27 and TRBJ2-6, with D perhaps assigned TRBD1 or TRBD2 (6 bases each). Trimming stripped 1 base from V and 2 bases from J, with 9 bases between. Germline V gene lookup returns CDR1 MNHEY and CDR2 SMNVEV (reference sequence). This CDR3 is built from 16 residues. CDR3 in DNA: TGTGCCAGCAGTTTATACGGGGGCGCTGGGGCCAACGTCCTGACTTTC. Translation gives CASSLYGGAGANVLTF.

This clonotype was seen more than once but under ten times. The chain combines TRBV28 with TRBJ2-3; no definite D call. CDR1 and CDR2 (germline): MDHEN, SYDVKM. Trimming pared 7 bases from V and 4 bases from J, leaving 9 bases between. The CDR3 runs to 12 residues. This CDR3 reads CASTGTADTQYF. In DNA form, the CDR3 reads TGTGCCAGCACGGGTACGGCAGATACGCAGTATTTT.

This clonotype was counted only a few times. The chain has TRBV2 and TRBJ2-1; 13 bases agree with TRBD2. The CDR3 sequence is 16 residues long. After removal of 6 bases from V and 5 bases from J, the junction contained 7 bases not matched to a gene. Germline assignment: CDR1 SNHLY and CDR2 FYNNEI. DNA for the CDR3: TGTGCCAGCAGACGGACTAGCGGGGGCCGGCACAATGAGCAGTTCTTC. Translating gives CASRRTSGGRHNEQFF.

This clonotype was seen only a few times. The gene calls are TRBV5-6 and TRBJ1-1; D is perhaps TRBD1 (5 bases). The germline V and J ends were trimmed by 0 bases and 4 bases, with 13 bases remaining between them. From germline, CDR1 is SGHDT and CDR2 YYEEEE. This CDR3 comprises 15 residues. The CDR3 is CASSLDWGEGTEAFF. The CDR3 bases are TGTGCCAGCAGCTTGGACTGGGGGGAGGGCACTGAAGCTTTCTTT.